This entry lists 4 T cell receptor beta chains sequenced from one sample in a study of blood T cell repertoires in COVID-19 (dated by TCRdb to 2020 to 2022). The library was produced with the immunoSEQ multiplex PCR assay. Drawn from immuneACCESS, this table holds only the in-frame rearrangements with V and J called that TCRdb kept. Clones are partly lost; checked studies trace under half to an unresolved V gene and leave the rest unexplained. The sample data list 350,000 to 550,000 clones, and around 89% of these were observed just once. Roughly 1.1% of the sample comes from the top ten. The specimen sequenced was PBMCs or T cells enriched from blood (not recorded which). The source is a man aged 25 to 40 who had recovered from COVID-19.

The chain has TRBV10-2 and TRBJ1-1; 9 bases match TRBD1. Germline CDR1 reads WSHSY; CDR2 reads SAAADI. V shed 6 bases, J shed 10 bases, and the junction held 9 bases outside the gene matches. The CDR3 has 13 residues. CDR3 in DNA: TGCGCCAGCAGGGAGACAGGGGGAGTCGGAGCTTTCTTT. Amino acids: CASRETGGVGAFF.

On this clone: No DNA is shown, since the ends of the CDR3 on it are uncertain; the CDR3 is the one TCRdb lists. This chain uses TRBV28 with TRBJ2-3; the table calls TRBD1, which could not be checked here. The CDR3 contains 16 residues when both ends are counted. Germline CDR1 and CDR2: MDHEN and SYDVKM. The CDR3 region is CASSFLAGGWTDTQYF.

The chain joins TRBV7-8 to TRBJ2-2; the match to TRBD2 covers 12 bases. V shed 5 bases, J shed 7 bases, and the junction held 8 bases outside the gene matches. The V gene's germline CDR1 is SGHVS and CDR2 FQNEAQ. This CDR3 comprises 16 residues. The CDR3 sequence is CASSDTSGRNDGELFF. CDR3 in DNA: TGTGCCAGCAGCGATACTAGCGGGAGGAATGACGGGGAGCTGTTTTTT.

V usage is TRBV27 and J usage is TRBJ2-2, with 8 bases lining up with TRBD2. The germline V gene encodes CDR1 MNHEY and CDR2 SMNVEV (reference sequence). The CDR3 has 14 residues. V dropped 6 bases and J dropped 2; count of bases not matched to a gene: 2. CDR3 in DNA: TGTGCCAGCAGGATAGCGGGAAACACCGGGGAGCTGTTTTTT. Translation: CASRIAGNTGELFF.